This T cell receptor beta chain is drawn from a study of shared clonotypes between healthy human individuals. Profiling relied on immunoSEQ multiplex PCR, and the TCRdb table lists in-frame clones only, not all of them. The sample lists fewer than 150,000 clones; about 62% were seen once. Each sample came from a Caucasian adult donor living in Nashville, Tennessee. This CDR3 is 16 amino acids long. Germline V gives CDR1 SGDLS, CDR2 YYNGEE. Trimming took 3 bases from V and 0 from J; bases not matched to a gene: 3. V usage is TRBV9 and J usage is TRBJ2-3, with TRBD2 matching over 11 bases. The clonotype comes from a woman aged 30 to 39 in good health. Sequencing was done on a sample of memory CD8+ T cells sorted from blood. Documented subset: CD45RO+ cells pooled with CCR7-negative TemRA cells. This CDR3 reads CASSGLAGRSTDTQYF. The CDR3 bases are TGTGCCAGCAGCGGACTAGCGGGAAGAAGCACAGATACGCAGTATTTT.